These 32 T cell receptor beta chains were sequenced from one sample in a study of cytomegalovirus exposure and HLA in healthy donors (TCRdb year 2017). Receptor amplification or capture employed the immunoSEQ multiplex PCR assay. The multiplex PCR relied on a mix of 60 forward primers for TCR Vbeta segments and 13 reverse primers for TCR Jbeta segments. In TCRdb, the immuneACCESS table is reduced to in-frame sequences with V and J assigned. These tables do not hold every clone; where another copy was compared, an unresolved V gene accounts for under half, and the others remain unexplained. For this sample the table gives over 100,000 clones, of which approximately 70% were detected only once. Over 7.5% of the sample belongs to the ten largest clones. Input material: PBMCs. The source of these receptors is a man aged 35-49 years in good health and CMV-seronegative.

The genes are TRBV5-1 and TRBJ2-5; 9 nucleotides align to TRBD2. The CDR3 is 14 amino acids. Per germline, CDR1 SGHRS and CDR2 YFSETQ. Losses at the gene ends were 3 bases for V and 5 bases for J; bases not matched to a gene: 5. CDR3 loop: CASSSIAGDETQYF. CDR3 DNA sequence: TGCGCCAGCAGCTCAATAGCGGGGGACGAGACCCAGTACTTC.

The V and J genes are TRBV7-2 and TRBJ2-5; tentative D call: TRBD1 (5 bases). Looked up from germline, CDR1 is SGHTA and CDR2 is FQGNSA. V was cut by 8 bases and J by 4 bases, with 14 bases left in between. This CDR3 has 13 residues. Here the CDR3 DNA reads TGTGCCAGCGGGGCCTTACTTGGAGAGACCCAGTACTTC. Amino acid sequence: CASGALLGETQYF.

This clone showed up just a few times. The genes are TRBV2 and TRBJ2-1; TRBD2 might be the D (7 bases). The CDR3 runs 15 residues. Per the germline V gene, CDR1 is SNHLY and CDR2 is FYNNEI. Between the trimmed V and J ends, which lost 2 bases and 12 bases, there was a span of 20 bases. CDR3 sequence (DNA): TGTGCCAGCAGTGAAACTAGCGCGAGGGGGGCGGCGCAGTTCTTC. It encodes CASSETSARGAAQFF.

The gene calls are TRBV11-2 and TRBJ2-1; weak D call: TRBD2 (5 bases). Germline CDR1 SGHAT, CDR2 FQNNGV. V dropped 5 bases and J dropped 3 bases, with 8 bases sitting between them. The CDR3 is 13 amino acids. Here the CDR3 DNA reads TGTGCCAGCAGCCCCGACTACTACAATGAGCAGTTCTTC. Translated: CASSPDYYNEQFF.

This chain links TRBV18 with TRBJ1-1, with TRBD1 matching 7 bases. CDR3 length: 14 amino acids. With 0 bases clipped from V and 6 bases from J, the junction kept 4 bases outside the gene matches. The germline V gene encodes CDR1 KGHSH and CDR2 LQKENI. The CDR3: CASSPPTGRSEAFF. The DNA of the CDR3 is TGTGCCAGCTCACCACCGACAGGGAGGTCTGAAGCTTTCTTT.

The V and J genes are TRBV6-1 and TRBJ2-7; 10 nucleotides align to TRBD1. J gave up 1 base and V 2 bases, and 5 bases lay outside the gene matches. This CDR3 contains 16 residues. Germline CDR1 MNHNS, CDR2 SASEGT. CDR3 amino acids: CASSEREGQGSYEQYF. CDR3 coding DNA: TGTGCCAGCAGTGAACGGGAGGGACAGGGGTCCTACGAGCAGTACTTC.

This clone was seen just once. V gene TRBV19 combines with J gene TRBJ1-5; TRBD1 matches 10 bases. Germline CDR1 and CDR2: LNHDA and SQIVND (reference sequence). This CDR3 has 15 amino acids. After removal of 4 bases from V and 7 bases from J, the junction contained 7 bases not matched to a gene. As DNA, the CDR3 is TGTGCCAGTAGTACCCAGACAGGGGGCATCCAGCCCCAGCATTTT. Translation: CASSTQTGGIQPQHF.

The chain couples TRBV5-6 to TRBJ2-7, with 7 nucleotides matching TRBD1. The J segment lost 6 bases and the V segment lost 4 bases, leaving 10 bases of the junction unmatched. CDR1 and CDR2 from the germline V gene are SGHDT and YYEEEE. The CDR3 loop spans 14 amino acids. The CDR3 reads CASSLPTGTGEQYF. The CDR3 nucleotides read TGTGCCAGCAGCCTTCCGACAGGGACGGGCGAGCAGTACTTC.

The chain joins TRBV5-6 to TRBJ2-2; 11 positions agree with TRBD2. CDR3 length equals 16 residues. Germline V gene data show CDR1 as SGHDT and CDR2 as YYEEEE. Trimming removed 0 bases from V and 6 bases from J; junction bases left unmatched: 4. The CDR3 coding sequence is TGTGCCAGCAGCTTGGTGCTAGCGGGGGGATCCGGGGAGCTGTTTTTT. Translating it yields CASSLVLAGGSGELFF.

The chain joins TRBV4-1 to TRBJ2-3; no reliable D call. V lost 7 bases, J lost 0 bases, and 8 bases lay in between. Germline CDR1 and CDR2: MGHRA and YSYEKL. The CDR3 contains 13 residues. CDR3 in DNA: TGCGCCAGCAAAAAGCAAAGCACAGATACGCAGTATTTT. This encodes CASKKQSTDTQYF.

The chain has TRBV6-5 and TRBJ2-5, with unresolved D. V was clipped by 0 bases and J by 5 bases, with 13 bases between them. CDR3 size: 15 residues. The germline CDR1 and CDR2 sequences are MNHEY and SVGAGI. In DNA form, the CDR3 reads TGTGCCAGCAGTTACTCGATGGCTTTGAGGGAGACCCAGTACTTC. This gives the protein CASSYSMALRETQYF.

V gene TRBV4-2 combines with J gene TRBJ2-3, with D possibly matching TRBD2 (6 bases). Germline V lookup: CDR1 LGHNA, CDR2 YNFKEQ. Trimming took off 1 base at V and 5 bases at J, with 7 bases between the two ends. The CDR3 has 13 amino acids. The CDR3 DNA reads TGTGCCAGCAGCCAAGGGAGGGGAGATACGCAGTATTTT. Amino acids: CASSQGRGDTQYF.

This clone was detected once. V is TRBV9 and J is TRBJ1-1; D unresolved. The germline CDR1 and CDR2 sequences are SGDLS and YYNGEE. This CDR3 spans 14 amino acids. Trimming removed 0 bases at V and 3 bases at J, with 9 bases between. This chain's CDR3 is CASSVAPEDTEAFF. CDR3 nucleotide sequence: TGTGCCAGCAGCGTAGCTCCCGAGGACACTGAAGCTTTCTTT. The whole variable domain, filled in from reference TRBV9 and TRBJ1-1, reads DSGVTQTPKHLITATGQRVTLRCSPRSGDLSVYWYQQSLDQGLQFLIQYYNGEERAKGNILERFSAQQFPDLHSELNLSSLELGDSALYFCASSVAPEDTEAFFGQGTRLTVV.

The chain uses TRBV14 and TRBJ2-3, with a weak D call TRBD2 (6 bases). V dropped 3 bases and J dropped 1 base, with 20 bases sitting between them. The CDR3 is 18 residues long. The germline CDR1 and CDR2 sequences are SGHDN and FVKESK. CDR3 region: CASSQLPPSGGRTDTQYF. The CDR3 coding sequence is TGTGCCAGCAGCCAGTTACCCCCCTCCGGGGGACGCACAGATACGCAGTATTTT.

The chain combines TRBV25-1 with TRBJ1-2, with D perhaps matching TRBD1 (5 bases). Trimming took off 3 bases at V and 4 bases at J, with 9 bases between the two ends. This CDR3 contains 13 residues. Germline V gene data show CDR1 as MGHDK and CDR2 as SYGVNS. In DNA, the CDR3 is TGTGCCAGCAGTGAGGGGCAGCTCTATGGCTACACCTTC. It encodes CASSEGQLYGYTF.

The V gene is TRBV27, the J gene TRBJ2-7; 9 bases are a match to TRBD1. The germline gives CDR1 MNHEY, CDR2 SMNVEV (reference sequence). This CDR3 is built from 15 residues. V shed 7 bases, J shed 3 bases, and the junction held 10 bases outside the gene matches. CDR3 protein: CASTFLGTGNYEQYF. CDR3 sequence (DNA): TGTGCCAGCACCTTCCTCGGGACAGGGAACTACGAGCAGTACTTC.

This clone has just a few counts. The CDR3 here is CASSVGGRGNSPLHF. CDR3 DNA sequence: TGTGCCAGCAGCGTGGGTGGCAGGGGGAATTCACCCCTCCACTTT. The rearrangement joins TRBV9 to TRBJ1-6; 7 bases agree with TRBD1. With V trimmed by 2 bases and J by 7 bases, 6 bases remained unmatched. This CDR3 is 15 amino acids long. CDR1 SGDLS and CDR2 YYNGEE come from the germline V gene.

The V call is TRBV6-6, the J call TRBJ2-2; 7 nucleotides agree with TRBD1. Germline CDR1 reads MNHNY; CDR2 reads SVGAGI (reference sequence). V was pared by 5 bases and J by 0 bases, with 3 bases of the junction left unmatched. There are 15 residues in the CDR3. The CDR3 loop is CASSRTGANTGELFF. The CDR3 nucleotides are TGTGCCAGCAGTCGGACAGGCGCGAACACCGGGGAGCTGTTTTTT.

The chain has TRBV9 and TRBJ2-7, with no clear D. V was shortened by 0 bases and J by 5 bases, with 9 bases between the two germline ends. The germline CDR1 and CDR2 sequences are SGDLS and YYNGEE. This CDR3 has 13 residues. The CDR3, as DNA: TGTGCCAGCAGCGTAGGCGGTACGGACGAGCAGTACTTC. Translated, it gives CASSVGGTDEQYF.

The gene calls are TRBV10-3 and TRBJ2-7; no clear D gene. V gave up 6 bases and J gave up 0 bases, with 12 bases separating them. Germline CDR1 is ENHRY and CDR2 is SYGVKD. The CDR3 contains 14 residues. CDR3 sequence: CAIRSDSSSYEQYF. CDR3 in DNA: TGTGCCATCAGGTCAGACTCGAGCTCCTACGAGCAGTACTTC.

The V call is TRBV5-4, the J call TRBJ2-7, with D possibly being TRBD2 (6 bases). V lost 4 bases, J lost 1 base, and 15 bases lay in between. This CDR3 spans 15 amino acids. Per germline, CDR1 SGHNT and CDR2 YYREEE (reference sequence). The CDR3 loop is CASSGGTGISYEQYF. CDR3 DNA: TGTGCCAGCAGCGGGGGGACGGGGATTTCCTACGAGCAGTACTTC.

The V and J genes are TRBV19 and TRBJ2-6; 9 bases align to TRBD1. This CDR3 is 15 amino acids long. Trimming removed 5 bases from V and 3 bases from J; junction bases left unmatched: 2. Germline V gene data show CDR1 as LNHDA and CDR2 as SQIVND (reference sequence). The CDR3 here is CASSGTGIGANVLTF. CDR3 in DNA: TGTGCCAGTAGTGGGACAGGGATTGGGGCCAACGTCCTGACTTTC.

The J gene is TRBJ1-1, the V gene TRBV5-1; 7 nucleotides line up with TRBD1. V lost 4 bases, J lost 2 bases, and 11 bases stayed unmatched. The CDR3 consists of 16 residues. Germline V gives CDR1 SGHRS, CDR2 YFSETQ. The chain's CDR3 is CASSTTPGQKNTEAFF. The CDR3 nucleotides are TGCGCCAGCAGCACCACACCGGGACAGAAAAACACTGAAGCTTTCTTT.

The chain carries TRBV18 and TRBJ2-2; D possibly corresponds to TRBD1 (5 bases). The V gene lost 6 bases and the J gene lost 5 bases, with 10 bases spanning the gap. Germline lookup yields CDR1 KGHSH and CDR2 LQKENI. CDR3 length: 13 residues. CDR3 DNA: TGTGCCAGCTCCCTCGACAGAACCGGGGAGCTGTTTTTT. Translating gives CASSLDRTGELFF.

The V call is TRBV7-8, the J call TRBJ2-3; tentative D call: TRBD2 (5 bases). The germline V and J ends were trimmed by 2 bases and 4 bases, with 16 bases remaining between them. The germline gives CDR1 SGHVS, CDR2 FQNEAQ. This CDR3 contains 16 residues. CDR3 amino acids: CASSLKSGSTADTQYF. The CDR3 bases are TGTGCCAGCAGCTTAAAGTCGGGATCGACGGCAGATACGCAGTATTTT.

CDR3 sequence (DNA): TGTGCCACCACCTACAGGGCTTTCGGCACAGATACGCAGTATTTT. This gives the protein CATTYRAFGTDTQYF. The chain employs TRBV19 and TRBJ2-3, with D possibly matching TRBD1 (6 bases). Per germline, CDR1 LNHDA and CDR2 SQIVND (reference sequence). V was pared by 10 bases and J by 1 base, with 18 bases between. The CDR3 length is 15 residues.

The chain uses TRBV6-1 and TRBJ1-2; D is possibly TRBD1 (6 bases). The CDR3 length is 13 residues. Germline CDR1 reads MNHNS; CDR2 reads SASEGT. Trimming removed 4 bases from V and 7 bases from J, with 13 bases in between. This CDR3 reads CASSARQVSGYTF. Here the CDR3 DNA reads TGTGCCAGCAGTGCTCGACAGGTTAGTGGCTACACCTTC.

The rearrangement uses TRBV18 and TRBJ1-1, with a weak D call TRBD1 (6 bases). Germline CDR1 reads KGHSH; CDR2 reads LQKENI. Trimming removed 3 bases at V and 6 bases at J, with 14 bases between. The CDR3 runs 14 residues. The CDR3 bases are TGTGCCAGCTCACCTGTTACAGGGCGGCCTGAAGCTTTCTTT. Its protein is CASSPVTGRPEAFF.

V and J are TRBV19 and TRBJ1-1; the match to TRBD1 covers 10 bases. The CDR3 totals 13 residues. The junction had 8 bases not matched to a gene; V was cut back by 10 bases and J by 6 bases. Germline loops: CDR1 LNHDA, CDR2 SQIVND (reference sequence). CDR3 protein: CATRDRGKPEAFF. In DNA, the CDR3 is TGTGCCACCCGGGACAGGGGAAAACCTGAAGCTTTCTTT.

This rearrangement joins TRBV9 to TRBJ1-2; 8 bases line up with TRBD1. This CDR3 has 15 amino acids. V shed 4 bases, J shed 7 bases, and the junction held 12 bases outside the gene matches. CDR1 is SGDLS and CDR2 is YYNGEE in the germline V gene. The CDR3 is CASSLEGGRGLGYTF. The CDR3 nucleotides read TGTGCCAGCAGCTTAGAGGGGGGCAGGGGGCTTGGCTACACCTTC.

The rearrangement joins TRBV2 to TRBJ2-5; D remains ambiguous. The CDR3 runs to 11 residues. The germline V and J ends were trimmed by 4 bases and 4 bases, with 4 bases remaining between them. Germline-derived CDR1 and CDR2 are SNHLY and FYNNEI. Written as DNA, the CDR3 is TGTGCCAGCAGTGTGGCAGAGACCCAGTACTTC. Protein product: CASSVAETQYF.

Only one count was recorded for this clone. CDR3 amino acids: CSVAGIQETQYF. CDR3 in DNA: TGCAGCGTCGCCGGGATCCAGGAGACCCAGTACTTC. The genes are TRBV29-1 and TRBJ2-5; possibly TRBD2 for D (5 bases). Per germline, CDR1 SQVTM and CDR2 ANQGSEA. The CDR3 runs to 12 residues. V dropped 6 bases and J dropped 5 bases, with 13 bases sitting between them.